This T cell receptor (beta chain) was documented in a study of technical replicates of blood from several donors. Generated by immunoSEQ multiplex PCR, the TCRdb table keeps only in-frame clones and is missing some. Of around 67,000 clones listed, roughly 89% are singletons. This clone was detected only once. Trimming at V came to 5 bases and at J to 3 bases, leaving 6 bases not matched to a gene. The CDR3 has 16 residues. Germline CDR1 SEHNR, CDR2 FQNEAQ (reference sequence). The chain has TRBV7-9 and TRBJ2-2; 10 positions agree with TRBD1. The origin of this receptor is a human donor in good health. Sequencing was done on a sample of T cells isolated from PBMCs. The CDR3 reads CASSPYGTGDTGELFF. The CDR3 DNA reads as TGTGCCAGCAGCCCCTACGGGACAGGGGACACCGGGGAGCTGTTTTTT.